Presented here are 10 T cell receptor beta chains from one specimen sequenced in a study of cytomegalovirus exposure and HLA in healthy donors. PCR employed 60 Vbeta and 13 Jbeta primers. Repertoires were generated with immunoSEQ multiplex PCR, while TCRdb's copy carries only in-frame clones and drops some. In the table there are over 95,000 clones, around 76% of which are singletons. The sequencing sample was made of PBMCs. These receptors originate from a woman in her 40s in good health and CMV-seropositive.

The V call is TRBV27, the J call TRBJ2-7, with TRBD2 matching over 11 bases. The CDR3 is 14 amino acids. Per germline, CDR1 MNHEY and CDR2 SMNVEV (reference sequence). The J segment lost 2 bases and the V segment lost 10 bases, leaving 7 bases of the junction unmatched. The CDR3 loop reads CATSRLAGTYEQYF. In DNA form, the CDR3 reads TGTGCCACCTCTCGACTAGCGGGGACCTACGAGCAGTACTTC.

The genes are TRBV27 and TRBJ2-7, with 8 bases that match TRBD1. The CDR3 runs to 16 residues. The germline CDR1 and CDR2 sequences are MNHEY and SMNVEV (reference sequence). Unmatched junction bases numbered 14, after V lost 6 bases and J lost 4 bases. CDR3 DNA: TGTGCCAGCAGCCTATACACGGGACAGGAAACTTACGAGCAGTACTTC. It codes for CASSLYTGQETYEQYF.

This chain uses TRBV7-9 with TRBJ2-1, with 10 bases aligning to TRBD2. J lost 6 bases, V lost 3 bases, and 2 bases had no gene match. Germline CDR1 and CDR2: SEHNR and FQNEAQ (reference sequence). This CDR3 is built from 14 residues. The DNA for the CDR3 is TGTGCCAGCAGCTTTAGCGGGGGGCCCAATGAGCAGTTCTTC. It codes for CASSFSGGPNEQFF. The variable domain in full, with the rest retrieved from reference TRBV7-9 and TRBJ2-1, is DTGVSQNPRHKITKRGQNVTFRCDPISEHNRLYWYRQTLGQGPEFLTYFQNEAQLEKSRLLSDRFSAERPKGSFSTLEIQRTEQGDSAMYLCASSFSGGPNEQFFGPGTRLTVL.

The chain carries TRBV7-9 and TRBJ1-2, with TRBD1 identical over 10 bases. The CDR3 runs to 13 residues. J lost 5 bases, V lost 5 bases, and 2 bases had no gene match. Per germline, CDR1 SEHNR and CDR2 FQNEAQ (reference sequence). The CDR3 nucleotides are TGTGCCAGCAGCAAGGGACAGGGGTATGGCTACACCTTC. It encodes CASSKGQGYGYTF. Variable domain in full (rest from reference TRBV7-9 and TRBJ1-2): DTGVSQNPRHKITKRGQNVTFRCDPISEHNRLYWYRQTLGQGPEFLTYFQNEAQLEKSRLLSDRFSAERPKGSFSTLEIQRTEQGDSAMYLCASSKGQGYGYTFGSGTRLTVV.

The chain combines TRBV2 with TRBJ1-1; maybe TRBD1 (6 bases). Trimming cost V 5 bases and J 1 base, with 11 bases left between them. The CDR3 contains 14 residues. Germline CDR1 and CDR2: SNHLY and FYNNEI. The CDR3 sequence: CASSLDRRNTEAFF. CDR3 coding DNA: TGTGCCAGCAGTCTCGACAGGAGGAACACTGAAGCTTTCTTT.

The chain joins TRBV6-5 to TRBJ1-3; D is undetermined. This CDR3 is 16 amino acids long. The V end was cut by 0 bases, the J end by 4 bases, with 13 bases between. Germline V CDR1 and CDR2: MNHEY, SVGAGI. The CDR3 reads CASSYSKVAPGNTIYF. The CDR3 DNA sequence: TGTGCCAGCAGTTACTCGAAGGTAGCCCCCGGAAACACCATATATTTT.

The chain employs TRBV19 and TRBJ2-3, with TRBD1 matching 7 bases. Germline lookup yields CDR1 LNHDA and CDR2 SQIVND (reference sequence). Germline trimming cut 7 bases from V and 0 bases from J; bases unmatched to any gene: 16. This CDR3 spans 18 amino acids. The CDR3 region is CASTDRAQPWRSTDTQYF. CDR3 sequence (DNA): TGTGCCAGTACCGACAGGGCGCAACCATGGCGTAGCACAGATACGCAGTATTTT.

This sequence joins TRBV7-6 and TRBJ1-4; TRBD1 agrees at 7 bases. The CDR3 has 12 residues. The V and J ends lost 5 bases and 8 bases, in that order; junction bases with no gene match: 2. Germline V gives CDR1 SGHVS, CDR2 FNYEAQ. CDR3 region: CASSRDSEKLFF. CDR3 nucleotide sequence: TGTGCCAGCAGCAGGGACAGCGAAAAACTGTTTTTT.

This chain joins TRBV20-1 and TRBJ2-1, with D unclear. Deletions cut 0 bases from V and 5 bases from J, with 2 bases between. Germline V gives CDR1 DFQATT, CDR2 SNEGSKA (reference sequence). This CDR3 comprises 11 residues. The CDR3 protein is CSARDNNEQFF. The DNA of the CDR3 is TGCAGTGCTAGAGATAACAATGAGCAGTTCTTC.

The table lists this clone with a count of one. This chain links TRBV5-1 with TRBJ2-1; tentative D call: TRBD2 (7 bases). In germline, CDR1 is SGHRS, CDR2 YFSETQ. With 5 bases removed from V and 7 bases from J, the gap between germline ends came to 16 bases. The CDR3 is made up of 14 amino acids. The CDR3 coding sequence is TGCGCCAGCAGTCCGGGGGGCACGGCTAATGAGCAGTTCTTC. It specifies CASSPGGTANEQFF.